This is a list of T cell receptor beta chains from one sample in a study of blood T cell repertoires in COVID-19. Using immunoSEQ multiplex PCR, the repertoire was profiled, and TCRdb retains in-frame clones only, with some absent. The table records fewer than 250,000 clones, roughly 84% of them present only once. The source material was PBMCs or T cells enriched from blood (not recorded which). The receptors here all came from a woman aged 25 to 39 who had been exposed to COVID-19. Both conserved end residues are part of each CDR3.

TRBJ2-7 | TRBV4-1 | CASSQDVPYEQYF
TRBJ2-3 | TRBV19 | CASSISARLSTDTQYF
TRBJ2-1 | TRBV9 | CASSPRGGGAESYNEQFF
TRBJ1-4 | TRBV7-2 | CASSLNLKLGQPNEKLFF
TRBJ1-2 | TRBV7-9 | CASSFTGVGYGYTF
TRBJ1-1 | TRBV10-3 | CAISDPTTGSATEAFF
TRBJ1-3 | TRBV3-1/TRBV3-2 | CASSQGTGTGNTIYF
TRBJ2-1 | TRBV19 | CASSRVHEQFF
TRBJ2-5 | TRBV7-9 | CASSLTWKAEDEISKYF
TRBJ1-1 | TRBV12-3/TRBV12-4 | CASSLAGNTEAFF
TRBJ2-5 | TRBV3-1/TRBV3-2 | CASSPLMGAEQETQYF
TRBJ2-1 | TRBV10-2 | CASSPSGGGGEQFF
TRBJ2-5 | TRBV11-2 | CASSPRVLAGYQETQYF
TRBJ2-2 | TRBV4-3 | CASSYDRNTGELFF
TRBJ2-1 | TRBV2 | CATLWRGGSYEQFF
TRBJ2-7 | TRBV6-5 | CASSGGREQYF
TRBJ2-3 | TRBV10-3 | CAISYGNTSTDTQYF
TRBJ1-2 | TRBV7-2 | CASSFTGGRGYTF
TRBJ2-3 | TRBV3-1/TRBV3-2 | CASSQGTGMGTDTQYF
TRBJ2-7 | TRBV15 | CATSRDRDEQYF
TRBJ2-1 | TRBV7-2 | CASSLVSGGGNRDEQFF
TRBJ2-1 | TRBV3-1/TRBV3-2 | CASSAERGGTNEQFF
TRBJ2-7 | TRBV9 | CASSVGPGYEQYF
TRBJ1-4 | TRBV19 | CASSREETNEKLFF
TRBJ2-7 | TRBV6-5 | CASSMRGWPYEQYF
TRBJ2-7 | TRBV6-5 | CASTLYEGTSYEQYF
TRBJ2-3 | TRBV9 | CASSESRQGTQYF
TRBJ1-6 | TRBV19 | CASSIAGADNSPLHF
TRBJ2-1 | TRBV12-3/TRBV12-4 | CASSSTPGGEQFF
TRBJ2-1 | TRBV30 | CAHGGGDFSSYNEQFF
TRBJ2-5 | TRBV2 | CASKAPAGDETQYF
TRBJ2-7 | TRBV6-5 | CASRTPGTGNEQYF
TRBJ1-2 | TRBV2 | CASSEWGQGLMPGGYTF
TRBJ2-1 | TRBV27 | CASSLLRGHEISYNEQFF
TRBJ1-1 | TRBV7-3 | CASSLFPGENTEAFF